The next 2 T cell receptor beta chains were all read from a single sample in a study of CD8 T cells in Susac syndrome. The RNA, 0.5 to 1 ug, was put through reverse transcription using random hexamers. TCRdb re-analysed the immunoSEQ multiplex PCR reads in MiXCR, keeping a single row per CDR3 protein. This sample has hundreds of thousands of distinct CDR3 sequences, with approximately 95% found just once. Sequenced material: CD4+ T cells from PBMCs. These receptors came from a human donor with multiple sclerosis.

CDR3 coding DNA: TGTGCCAGCTCACCACAACCGGGGCAGATAGGGCAGTACTTC. Residues: CASSPQPGQIGQYF. V usage is TRBV18 and J usage is TRBJ2-7; D could derive from TRBD1 or TRBD2 (5 bases each). The V gene's germline CDR1 is KGHSH and CDR2 LQKENI. The CDR3 loop spans 14 amino acids. Trimming shortened V by 1 base and J by 9 bases, and 16 bases separated the two germline ends.

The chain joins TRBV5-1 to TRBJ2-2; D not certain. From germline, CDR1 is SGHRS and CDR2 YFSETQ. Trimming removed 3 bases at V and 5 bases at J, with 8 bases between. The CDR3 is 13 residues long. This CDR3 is CASSSFETGELFF. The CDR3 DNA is TGCGCCAGCAGCTCTTTTGAAACCGGGGAGCTGTTTTTT.